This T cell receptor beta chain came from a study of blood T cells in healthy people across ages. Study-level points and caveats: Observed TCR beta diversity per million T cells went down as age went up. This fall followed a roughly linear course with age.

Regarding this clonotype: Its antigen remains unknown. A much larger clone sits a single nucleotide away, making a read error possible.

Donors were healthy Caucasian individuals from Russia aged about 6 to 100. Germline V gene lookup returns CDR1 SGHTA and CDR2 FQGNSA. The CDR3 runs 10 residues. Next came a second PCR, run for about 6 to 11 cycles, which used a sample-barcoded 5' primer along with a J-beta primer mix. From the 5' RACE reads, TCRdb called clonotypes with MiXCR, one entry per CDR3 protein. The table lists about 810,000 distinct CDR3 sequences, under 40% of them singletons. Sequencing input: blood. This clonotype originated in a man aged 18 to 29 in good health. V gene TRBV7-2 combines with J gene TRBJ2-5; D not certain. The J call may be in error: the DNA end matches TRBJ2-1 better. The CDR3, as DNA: TGTGCCAGCGGTGAAGAGACCCAGTTCTTC. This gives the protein CASGEETQFF.